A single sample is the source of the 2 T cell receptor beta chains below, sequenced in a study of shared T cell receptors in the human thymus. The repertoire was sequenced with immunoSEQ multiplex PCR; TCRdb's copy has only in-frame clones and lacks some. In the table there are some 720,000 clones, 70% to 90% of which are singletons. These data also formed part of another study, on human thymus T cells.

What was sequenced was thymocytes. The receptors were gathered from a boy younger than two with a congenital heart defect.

Here the CDR3 reads CASSASGTRGSEQYF. The CDR3 DNA is TGCGCCAGCAGCGCCTCGGGGACTAGAGGTTCCGAGCAGTACTTC. The chain carries TRBV4-1 and TRBJ2-7; TRBD2 aligns across 8 bases. The ends lost 5 bases at V and 6 bases at J; junction bases unmatched: 12. The CDR3 is 15 amino acids. Germline V CDR1 and CDR2: MGHRA, YSYEKL.

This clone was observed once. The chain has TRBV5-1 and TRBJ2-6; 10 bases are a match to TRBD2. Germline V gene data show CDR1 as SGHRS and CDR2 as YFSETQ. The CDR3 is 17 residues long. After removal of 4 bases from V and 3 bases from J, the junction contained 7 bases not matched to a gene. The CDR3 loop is CASSPGLAGGGANVLTF. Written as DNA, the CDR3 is TGCGCCAGCAGCCCGGGTTTAGCGGGAGGTGGGGCCAACGTCCTGACTTTC.